The following is a T cell receptor (beta chain) sequence with its context. This entry comes from a study of blood T cell repertoires in COVID-19. Study overall: The United States, Italy and Spain were the sources of the acute and convalescent COVID-19 samples. The cDNA or gDNA used as material had been derived from T cells, B-cell-depleted T cells, or PBMCs.

Per the original data handling: Reference gene primers were amplified, and this amplification served to estimate nucleated cell counts. The data were produced by immunoSEQ multiplex PCR, yet TCRdb's version contains in-frame clones alone and is incomplete. V and J calls plus clone size are reproduced from that table; the DNA served to infer D and trimming. The sample has more than 90,000 clones; 70% to 85% are singletons. Sample: peripheral blood. This sequence was found in a human donor in a cohort sampled during active COVID-19.

The CDR3 coding sequence is TGCGCCAGCAGCTTGGCGCAGGCTAATGAAAAACTGTTTTTT. This encodes CASSLAQANEKLFF. The chain employs TRBV5-1 and TRBJ1-4, with D unclear. This CDR3 spans 14 amino acids. V was pared by 0 bases and J by 3 bases, with 6 bases between. CDR1 SGHRS and CDR2 YFSETQ come from the germline V gene.